Below are 8 T cell receptor beta chains sequenced from a single sample in a study of T cells in localized non-small cell lung cancer. Produced via immunoSEQ multiplex PCR; TCRdb's table is partial and in-frame only. The sample consists of 78,000 or so clones, 70% to 90% of them appearing once. The sample was peripheral blood, taken before any cancer treatment. These receptors were obtained from a man aged 35 to 69 with stage I lung adenocarcinoma.

The count of this clone is one. The V gene is TRBV28, the J gene TRBJ2-3; D remains unclear. Trimming took off 5 bases at V and 6 bases at J, with 9 bases between the two ends. This CDR3 has 12 residues. The germline gives CDR1 MDHEN, CDR2 SYDVKM. In nucleotides, the CDR3 is TGTGCCAGCAGTCCCCAGGAGGATACGCAGTATTTT. This codes for CASSPQEDTQYF.

This clone has only a few counts. The V and J genes are TRBV7-9 and TRBJ2-5; the D gene is possibly TRBD1 (8 bases). CDR3 length: 14 amino acids. V shed 8 bases and J shed 3 bases, with 16 bases lying between them. CDR1 and CDR2 from the germline V gene are SEHNR and FQNEAQ (reference sequence). This CDR3 reads CASHTGGLKETQYF. CDR3 nucleotides: TGTGCCAGCCATACAGGGGGACTAAAAGAGACCCAGTACTTC. The full variable domain, with the rest looked up from reference TRBV7-9 and TRBJ2-5, is DTGVSQNPRHKITKRGQNVTFRCDPISEHNRLYWYRQTLGQGPEFLTYFQNEAQLEKSRLLSDRFSAERPKGSFSTLEIQRTEQGDSAMYLCASHTGGLKETQYFGPGTRLLVL.

In its sample, this clone was seen once. CDR3 nucleotide sequence: TGCGCCAGCAGCCGCCTAGTCTCGGGGACTGAAGCTTTCTTT. Amino acids: CASSRLVSGTEAFF. The chain has TRBV4-1 and TRBJ1-1; D remains unclear. With 4 bases removed from V and 5 bases from J, the gap between germline ends came to 14 bases. This CDR3 is built from 14 residues. The germline V gene encodes CDR1 MGHRA and CDR2 YSYEKL.

The chain carries TRBV28 and TRBJ1-2, with 10 bases matching TRBD1. The trim removed 5 bases at V and 5 bases at J, leaving 8 bases unmatched. Germline V lookup: CDR1 MDHEN, CDR2 SYDVKM. The CDR3 covers 15 residues. The CDR3 region is CASSDRGRKDYGYTF. CDR3 bases: TGTGCCAGCAGTGACAGGGGGCGCAAGGATTATGGCTACACCTTC.

J is TRBJ2-3 and V is TRBV15; maybe TRBD1 (5 bases). The V and J ends lost 6 bases and 4 bases respectively, with 20 bases between them. Germline CDR1 reads LNHNV; CDR2 reads YYDKDF (reference sequence). The CDR3 spans 16 residues. CDR3: CATSSRLGAGSDTQYF. The CDR3 nucleotides are TGTGCCACCAGTTCTCGTTTAGGGGCCGGCTCAGATACGCAGTATTTT.

The chain employs TRBV7-9 and TRBJ2-1, with D possibly TRBD2 on 5 matching bases. V was cut by 0 bases and J by 0 bases, with 6 bases left in between. Germline loops: CDR1 SEHNR, CDR2 FQNEAQ (reference sequence). The CDR3 is 15 amino acids. The chain's CDR3 is CASSLAGVSYNEQFF. The CDR3 nucleotides read TGTGCCAGCAGCTTAGCGGGAGTCTCCTACAATGAGCAGTTCTTC.

This chain uses TRBV5-4 with TRBJ2-5; D is unclear. Between the trimmed V and J ends, which lost 2 bases and 1 base, there was a span of 6 bases. Germline V gene lookup returns CDR1 SGHNT and CDR2 YYREEE (reference sequence). The CDR3 is 13 residues long. CDR3: CASSFQTQETQYF. DNA of the CDR3: TGTGCCAGCAGCTTTCAGACCCAAGAGACCCAGTACTTC. Full variable domain (remainder filled in from reference TRBV5-4 and TRBJ2-5): ETGVTQSPTHLIKTRGQQVTLRCSSQSGHNTVSWYQQALGQGPQFIFQYYREEENGRGNFPPRFSGLQFPNYSSELNVNALELDDSALYLCASSFQTQETQYFGPGTRLLVL.

The CDR3 nucleotides are TGTGCCAGCAGAACGGGACTAGCGAATGAGCAGTTCTTC. Translating gives CASRTGLANEQFF. V and J are TRBV6-5 and TRBJ2-1, with 10 positions matching TRBD2. Germline assignment: CDR1 MNHEY and CDR2 SVGAGI. The CDR3 loop spans 13 amino acids. The V gene end was trimmed by 6 bases and the J gene end by 7 bases; junction bases not matched to a gene: 3.